The rows below give T cell receptor beta chains drawn from one sample of a study of blood T cell repertoires in COVID-19. Libraries were prepared by immunoSEQ multiplex PCR; TCRdb keeps only in-frame clonotypes and omits some of them. The repertoire holds 110,000 or so clones, roughly 80% seen once, with about 6.6% in the top ten. Sequencing was carried out using peripheral blood. These receptors were obtained from a man between 70 and 80 years old with acute or convalescent COVID-19. The CDR3 runs from the conserved cysteine through the conserved F or W. Each record gives: V gene, J gene, clone size, D gene, CDR3 protein, CDR3 DNA. D genes are given only for firm matches. Size values are once, few and many counts, or a class for expanded clones, and some rows have none.

V gene: TRBV7-4
J gene: TRBJ1-4
clone size: -
D gene: -
CDR3 protein: CASSSETNEKLFF
CDR3 DNA: TGTGCCAGCAGCTCAGAAACTAATGAAAAACTGTTTTTT

V gene: TRBV6-6
J gene: TRBJ1-2
clone size: -
D gene: -
CDR3 protein: CASSRPDSHYGYTF
CDR3 DNA: TGTGCCAGCAGCCGACCCGACAGCCACTATGGCTACACCTTC

V gene: TRBV5-8
J gene: TRBJ1-1
clone size: -
D gene: TRBD1
CDR3 protein: CASSLGTGGWTEAFF
CDR3 DNA: TGTGCCAGCAGCTTGGGCACAGGGGGCTGGACTGAAGCTTTCTTT

V gene: TRBV19
J gene: TRBJ1-5
clone size: -
D gene: TRBD1
CDR3 protein: CASSITGTGNTQPQHF
CDR3 DNA: TGTGCCAGTAGTATCACCGGGACAGGGAACACTCAGCCCCAGCATTTT

V gene: TRBV6-5
J gene: TRBJ2-3
clone size: -
D gene: TRBD2
CDR3 protein: CASRRAGGSVDTQYF
CDR3 DNA: TGTGCCAGCAGAAGAGCGGGAGGATCGGTAGATACGCAGTATTTT

V gene: TRBV29-1
J gene: TRBJ1-2
clone size: -
D gene: -
CDR3 protein: CSVTDPYDYGYTF
CDR3 DNA: TGCAGCGTTACAGACCCTTACGATTATGGCTACACCTTC

V gene: TRBV2
J gene: TRBJ2-2
clone size: -
D gene: TRBD2
CDR3 protein: CASSDLAGVGTGELFF
CDR3 DNA: TGTGCCAGCAGTGACCTGGCGGGGGTAGGCACCGGGGAGCTGTTTTTT

V gene: TRBV18
J gene: TRBJ2-3
clone size: -
D gene: TRBD2
CDR3 protein: CASPPRRSGGARRSTDTQYF
CDR3 DNA: TGTGCCAGCCCCCCCCGCCGTAGCGGGGGGGCCCGTCGTTCCACAGATACGCAGTATTTT

V gene: TRBV6-4
J gene: TRBJ2-4
clone size: -
D gene: TRBD1
CDR3 protein: CASRKGQGRANIQYF
CDR3 DNA: TGTGCCAGCCGAAAGGGACAGGGGAGGGCAAACATTCAGTACTTC

V gene: TRBV7-6
J gene: TRBJ1-5
clone size: -
D gene: -
CDR3 protein: CASSLERAELTPPQHF
CDR3 DNA: TGTGCCAGCAGCTTAGAGAGGGCGGAGCTGACTCCCCCCCAGCATTTT

V gene: TRBV6-5
J gene: TRBJ2-7
clone size: few
D gene: TRBD1
CDR3 protein: CASSSATGIGEQYF
CDR3 DNA: TGTGCCAGCAGTTCCGCGACAGGGATCGGAGAGCAGTACTTC

V gene: TRBV10-3
J gene: TRBJ2-7
clone size: -
D gene: TRBD2
CDR3 protein: CAIRAGGGRYEQYF
CDR3 DNA: TGTGCCATCAGGGCGGGGGGGGGCAGGTACGAGCAGTACTTC

V gene: TRBV19
J gene: TRBJ1-4
clone size: once
D gene: -
CDR3 protein: CASSIPRRGGNEKLFF
CDR3 DNA: TGTGCCAGTAGTATCCCCCGGAGGGGAGGAAATGAAAAACTGTTTTTT

V gene: TRBV28
J gene: TRBJ1-2
clone size: once
D gene: -
CDR3 protein: CASSLSRQYGYTF
CDR3 DNA: TGTGCCAGCAGTTTATCCCGACAGTATGGCTACACCTTC

V gene: TRBV2
J gene: TRBJ1-2
clone size: few
D gene: TRBD1
CDR3 protein: CASKTLIGDREAVPF
CDR3 DNA: TGTGCCAGCAAAACTCTAATAGGGGACAGGGAAGCGGTGCCCTTC

V gene: TRBV6-5
J gene: TRBJ1-1
clone size: -
D gene: -
CDR3 protein: CASSYQVRRGTEAFF
CDR3 DNA: TGTGCCAGCAGTTACCAGGTACGGAGGGGCACTGAAGCTTTCTTT

V gene: TRBV18
J gene: TRBJ2-1
clone size: once
D gene: -
CDR3 protein: CASSPQGGSDEQFF
CDR3 DNA: TGTGCCAGCTCACCACAGGGGGGGTCGGATGAGCAGTTCTTC

V gene: TRBV18
J gene: TRBJ2-5
clone size: -
D gene: TRBD2
CDR3 protein: CASSEGLAGTQETQYF
CDR3 DNA: TGTGCCAGCTCGGAAGGACTAGCGGGTACCCAAGAGACCCAGTACTTC

V gene: TRBV18
J gene: TRBJ2-5
clone size: -
D gene: TRBD1
CDR3 protein: CASLPGDSLAETQYF
CDR3 DNA: TGTGCCAGCCTCCCTGGGGACAGCCTAGCTGAGACCCAGTACTTC

V gene: TRBV4-1
J gene: TRBJ2-3
clone size: -
D gene: -
CDR3 protein: CASSQDRSGGTDTQYF
CDR3 DNA: TGCGCCAGCAGCCAAGATCGGTCGGGGGGCACAGATACGCAGTATTTT

V gene: TRBV27
J gene: TRBJ2-1
clone size: -
D gene: -
CDR3 protein: CASRGSEQFF
CDR3 DNA: TGTGCCAGCAGAGGGAGTGAGCAGTTCTTC

V gene: TRBV19
J gene: TRBJ1-4
clone size: once
D gene: -
CDR3 protein: CASSTGRGEKLFF
CDR3 DNA: TGTGCCAGTAGTACCGGACGGGGGGAAAAACTGTTTTTT

V gene: TRBV5-1
J gene: TRBJ2-7
clone size: -
D gene: TRBD2
CDR3 protein: CASSLSGRGVEEQYF
CDR3 DNA: TGCGCCAGCAGCTTGAGTGGGCGGGGGGTCGAAGAGCAGTACTTC

V gene: TRBV9
J gene: TRBJ2-7
clone size: -
D gene: -
CDR3 protein: CASSVEGARGNEQYF
CDR3 DNA: TGTGCCAGCAGCGTAGAAGGTGCTCGAGGGAACGAGCAGTACTTC

V gene: TRBV2
J gene: TRBJ2-3
clone size: -
D gene: -
CDR3 protein: CAALNTDTQYF
CDR3 DNA: TGTGCCGCCCTAAACACAGATACGCAGTATTTT

V gene: TRBV19
J gene: TRBJ2-3
clone size: few
D gene: -
CDR3 protein: CASSGRGTDTQYF
CDR3 DNA: TGTGCCAGTAGTGGCCGGGGCACAGATACGCAGTATTTT

V gene: TRBV6-4
J gene: TRBJ2-6
clone size: -
D gene: -
CDR3 protein: CASSADSSGANVLTF
CDR3 DNA: TGTGCCAGCAGTGCCGACAGCTCTGGGGCCAACGTCCTGACTTTC

V gene: TRBV5-8
J gene: TRBJ2-2
clone size: -
D gene: -
CDR3 protein: CASSPGQTAGELFF
CDR3 DNA: TGTGCCAGCAGCCCGGGACAAACGGCCGGGGAGCTGTTTTTT

V gene: TRBV9
J gene: TRBJ2-5
clone size: -
D gene: TRBD2
CDR3 protein: CASSVAGGPSWETQYF
CDR3 DNA: TGTGCCAGCAGCGTAGCGGGGGGGCCGAGTTGGGAGACCCAGTACTTC

V gene: TRBV3-1/TRBV3-2
J gene: TRBJ2-3
clone size: -
D gene: TRBD2
CDR3 protein: CASSHPLGKREGPDTQYF
CDR3 DNA: TGTGCCAGCAGCCACCCCCTGGGTAAGCGGGAGGGGCCAGATACGCAGTATTTT

V gene: TRBV9
J gene: TRBJ1-2
clone size: -
D gene: TRBD1
CDR3 protein: CASSVGTGGMGGYTF
CDR3 DNA: TGTGCCAGCAGCGTAGGGACAGGGGGTATGGGTGGCTACACCTTC

V gene: TRBV2
J gene: TRBJ1-1
clone size: -
D gene: -
CDR3 protein: CASSEQRDTEAFF
CDR3 DNA: TGTGCCAGCAGTGAGCAGCGAGACACTGAAGCTTTCTTT

V gene: TRBV19
J gene: TRBJ1-2
clone size: -
D gene: TRBD1
CDR3 protein: CASSRQGEVYTF
CDR3 DNA: TGTGCCAGTAGTAGACAGGGGGAAGTCTACACCTTC

V gene: TRBV5-8
J gene: TRBJ2-1
clone size: -
D gene: -
CDR3 protein: CASTPWSSYNEQFF
CDR3 DNA: TGTGCCAGCACCCCATGGAGCTCCTACAATGAGCAGTTCTTC

V gene: TRBV5-6
J gene: TRBJ2-4
clone size: -
D gene: TRBD2
CDR3 protein: CASRLSWRESKNIQYF
CDR3 DNA: TGTGCCAGCAGACTCTCATGGCGGGAGTCCAAAAACATTCAGTACTTC

V gene: TRBV10-3
J gene: TRBJ1-5
clone size: -
D gene: TRBD1
CDR3 protein: CAISGTGNGQPQHF
CDR3 DNA: TGTGCCATTTCCGGGACAGGGAATGGTCAGCCCCAGCATTTT

V gene: TRBV5-4
J gene: TRBJ2-7
clone size: -
D gene: -
CDR3 protein: CASSLDHNYEQYF
CDR3 DNA: TGTGCCAGCAGCTTGGACCACAACTACGAGCAGTACTTC

V gene: TRBV30
J gene: TRBJ1-1
clone size: -
D gene: TRBD1
CDR3 protein: CAWSVLTGGWTAFF
CDR3 DNA: TGTGCCTGGAGTGTACTGACAGGGGGCTGGACGGCTTTCTTT

V gene: TRBV19
J gene: TRBJ1-2
clone size: -
D gene: -
CDR3 protein: CASSIVAGAYGYTF
CDR3 DNA: TGTGCCAGTAGTATAGTTGCAGGGGCCTATGGCTACACCTTC

V gene: TRBV7-2
J gene: TRBJ1-4
clone size: -
D gene: -
CDR3 protein: CASSLDSQANEKLFF
CDR3 DNA: TGTGCCAGCAGCTTAGATTCACAGGCTAATGAAAAACTGTTTTTT

V gene: TRBV10-2
J gene: TRBJ1-4
clone size: -
D gene: -
CDR3 protein: CASTGQKGRGNEKLFF
CDR3 DNA: TGCGCCAGCACAGGCCAGAAGGGGCGCGGTAATGAAAAACTGTTTTTT

V gene: TRBV4-2
J gene: TRBJ1-1
clone size: -
D gene: -
CDR3 protein: CASSHPDTEAFF
CDR3 DNA: TGTGCCAGCAGCCACCCAGACACTGAAGCTTTCTTT

V gene: TRBV19
J gene: TRBJ2-7
clone size: few
D gene: -
CDR3 protein: CASSIRASGLYEQYF
CDR3 DNA: TGTGCCAGTAGTATAAGGGCCAGCGGTCTATACGAGCAGTACTTC

V gene: TRBV6-6
J gene: TRBJ1-6
clone size: -
D gene: -
CDR3 protein: CASARYNSPLHF
CDR3 DNA: TGTGCCAGCGCCCGGTATAATTCACCCCTCCACTTT

V gene: TRBV10-1
J gene: TRBJ1-2
clone size: -
D gene: -
CDR3 protein: CASSDEGGYGYTF
CDR3 DNA: TGCGCCAGCAGTGATGAGGGCGGCTATGGCTACACCTTC

V gene: TRBV25-1
J gene: TRBJ2-7
clone size: -
D gene: TRBD1
CDR3 protein: CASRAGTGSSYEQYF
CDR3 DNA: TGTGCCAGCAGGGCCGGGACAGGGAGCTCCTACGAGCAGTACTTC

V gene: TRBV6-2/TRBV6-3
J gene: TRBJ1-3
clone size: -
D gene: TRBD1
CDR3 protein: CASSRQGPHSGNTIYF
CDR3 DNA: TGTGCCAGCAGTCGACAGGGCCCGCACTCTGGAAACACCATATATTTT

V gene: TRBV6-2/TRBV6-3
J gene: TRBJ2-3
clone size: -
D gene: -
CDR3 protein: CASSYSFDRLWDTQYF
CDR3 DNA: TGTGCCAGCAGTTACTCCTTCGACAGGCTGTGGGATACGCAGTATTTT

V gene: TRBV27
J gene: TRBJ1-6
clone size: -
D gene: -
CDR3 protein: CASPHPEQYNSPLHF
CDR3 DNA: TGTGCCAGCCCCCACCCCGAACAGTATAATTCACCCCTCCACTTT

V gene: TRBV6-5
J gene: TRBJ1-2
clone size: -
D gene: TRBD1
CDR3 protein: CASSYSGQGADSYTF
CDR3 DNA: TGTGCCAGCAGTTACTCCGGCCAGGGGGCAGATAGCTACACCTTC

V gene: TRBV6-5
J gene: TRBJ2-7
clone size: -
D gene: TRBD2
CDR3 protein: CASRTSGRSQGEQYF
CDR3 DNA: TGTGCCAGCAGGACTAGCGGGAGGTCCCAAGGCGAGCAGTACTTC

V gene: TRBV9
J gene: TRBJ2-3
clone size: -
D gene: TRBD1
CDR3 protein: CASSVVGGGQGTDTQYF
CDR3 DNA: TGTGCCAGCAGCGTAGTGGGTGGGGGACAGGGAACAGATACGCAGTATTTT